The clone carrying this T cell receptor beta chain has more than one count but fewer than ten. The length of the CDR3 is 14 residues. Germline V gives CDR1 LNHDA, CDR2 SQIVND (reference sequence). V gave up 4 bases and J gave up 3 bases; unmatched junction bases: 4. These data belong to a study of T cells in Graves' hyperthyroidism and ophthalmopathy. The source material, RNA transcripts, was used to amplify TCR beta CDR3 regions. The HTBI set primed first-round TCR CDR3 RT-PCR. TCRdb re-called the multiplex PCR reads through MiXCR, storing one row per CDR3 protein. The sample includes under 750,000 distinct CDR3 sequences, 18% seen only once; the top ten take over 15%.

The sequenced material came from blood. V is TRBV19 and J is TRBJ2-3; 7 nucleotides match TRBD1. This TCR came from a woman between 45 and 65 years old with Graves' hyperthyroidism that later progressed to Graves' ophthalmopathy. CDR3: CASSRDSTTDTQYF. Written as DNA, the CDR3 is TGTGCCAGTAGTAGGGACAGCACAACAGATACGCAGTATTTT.